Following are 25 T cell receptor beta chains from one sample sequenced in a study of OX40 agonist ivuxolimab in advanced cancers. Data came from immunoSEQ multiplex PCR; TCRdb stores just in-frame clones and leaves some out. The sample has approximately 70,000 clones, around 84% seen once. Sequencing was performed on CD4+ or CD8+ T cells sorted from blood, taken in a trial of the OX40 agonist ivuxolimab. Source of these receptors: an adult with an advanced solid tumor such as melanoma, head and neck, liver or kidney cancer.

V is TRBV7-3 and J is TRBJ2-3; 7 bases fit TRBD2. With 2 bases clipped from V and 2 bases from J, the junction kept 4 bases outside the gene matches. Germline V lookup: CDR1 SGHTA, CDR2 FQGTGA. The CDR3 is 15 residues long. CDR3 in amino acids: CASSLLSGATDTQYF. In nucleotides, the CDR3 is TGTGCCAGCAGCTTATTAAGCGGGGCCACAGATACGCAGTATTTT.

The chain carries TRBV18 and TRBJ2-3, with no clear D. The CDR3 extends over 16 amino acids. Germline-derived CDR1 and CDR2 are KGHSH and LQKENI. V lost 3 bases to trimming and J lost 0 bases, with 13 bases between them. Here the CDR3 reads CASSPQRSLSTDTQYF. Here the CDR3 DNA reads TGTGCCAGCTCACCCCAGAGGAGTCTAAGCACAGATACGCAGTATTTT.

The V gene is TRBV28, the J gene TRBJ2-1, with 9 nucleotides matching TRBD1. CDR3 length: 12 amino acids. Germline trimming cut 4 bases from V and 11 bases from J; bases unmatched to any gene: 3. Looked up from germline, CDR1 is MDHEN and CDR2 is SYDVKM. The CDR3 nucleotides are TGTGCCAGCAGTTCGGGACAGGGCAAGCAGTTCTTC. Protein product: CASSSGQGKQFF.

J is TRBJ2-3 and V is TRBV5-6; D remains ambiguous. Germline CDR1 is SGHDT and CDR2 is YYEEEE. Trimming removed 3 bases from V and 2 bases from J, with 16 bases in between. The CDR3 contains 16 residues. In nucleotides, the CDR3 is TGTGCCAGCAGCTCAACCCTCTCCGGGTTCACAGATACGCAGTATTTT. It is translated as CASSSTLSGFTDTQYF.

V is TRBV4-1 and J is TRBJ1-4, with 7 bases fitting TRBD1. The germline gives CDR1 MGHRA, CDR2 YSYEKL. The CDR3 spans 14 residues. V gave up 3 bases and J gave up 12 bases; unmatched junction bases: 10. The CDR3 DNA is TGCGCCAGCAGCCAGGCCATACAGGGGCAAGAACTGTTTTTT. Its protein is CASSQAIQGQELFF.

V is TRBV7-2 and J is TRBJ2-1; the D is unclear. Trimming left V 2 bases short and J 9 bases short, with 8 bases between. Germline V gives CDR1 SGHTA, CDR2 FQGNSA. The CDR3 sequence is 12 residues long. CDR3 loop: CASSLRYGEQFF. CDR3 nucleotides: TGTGCCAGCAGCTTAAGATACGGTGAGCAGTTCTTC.

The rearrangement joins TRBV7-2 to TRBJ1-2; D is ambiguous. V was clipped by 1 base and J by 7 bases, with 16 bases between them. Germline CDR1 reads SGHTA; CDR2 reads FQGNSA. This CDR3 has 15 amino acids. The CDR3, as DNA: TGTGCCAGCAGCTTAGTCCCGGGGTTGGACTCTGGCTACACCTTC. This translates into CASSLVPGLDSGYTF.

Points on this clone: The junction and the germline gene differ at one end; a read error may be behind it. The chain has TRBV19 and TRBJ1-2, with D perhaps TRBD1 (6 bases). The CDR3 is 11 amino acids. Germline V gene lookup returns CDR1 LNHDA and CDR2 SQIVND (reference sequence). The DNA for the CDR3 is TGTGCCAGTAGTATAGGGGAGGACAGATTCTTC. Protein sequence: CASSIGEDRFF.

The CDR3 loop reads CASSAWTVLNTGELFF. Here the CDR3 DNA reads TGTGCCAGCAGTGCTTGGACAGTCCTGAACACCGGGGAGCTGTTTTTT. This chain connects TRBV2 to TRBJ2-2, with a possible D match to TRBD1 (6 bases). Looked up from germline, CDR1 is SNHLY and CDR2 is FYNNEI. The V end lost 4 bases, the J end lost 1 base, and 13 bases lay between the germline ends. CDR3 length equals 16 residues.

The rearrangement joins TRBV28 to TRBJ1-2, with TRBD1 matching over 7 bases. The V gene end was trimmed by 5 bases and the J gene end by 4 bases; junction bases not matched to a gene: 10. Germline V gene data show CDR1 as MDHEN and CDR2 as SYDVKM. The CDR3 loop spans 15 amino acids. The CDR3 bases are TGTGCCAGCAGTATCGAACAGGGGTTGGGCTATGGCTACACCTTC. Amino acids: CASSIEQGLGYGYTF.

The CDR3 region is CASTAGGQPQHF. The CDR3 DNA sequence: TGCGCCAGCACAGCCGGGGGGCAGCCCCAGCATTTT. The rearrangement joins TRBV10-2 to TRBJ1-5; D might be TRBD1 (5 bases). Trimming took off 7 bases at V and 7 bases at J, with 11 bases between the two ends. Looked up from germline, CDR1 is WSHSY and CDR2 is SAAADI. The CDR3 covers 12 residues.

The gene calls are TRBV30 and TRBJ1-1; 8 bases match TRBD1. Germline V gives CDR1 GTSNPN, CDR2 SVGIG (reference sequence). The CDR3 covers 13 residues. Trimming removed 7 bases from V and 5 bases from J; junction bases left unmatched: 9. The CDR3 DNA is TGTGCCTCAATGGGGACAGGAAATACTGAAGCTTTCTTT. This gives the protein CASMGTGNTEAFF.

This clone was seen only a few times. CDR3 in DNA: TGTGCCATCAGTCCCCTCGCGGGGGTCGACGAGCAGTACTTC. As protein: CAISPLAGVDEQYF. This rearrangement joins TRBV10-3 to TRBJ2-7, with TRBD2 matching over 7 bases. Germline lookup yields CDR1 ENHRY and CDR2 SYGVKD. The V gene end was trimmed by 5 bases and the J gene end by 5 bases; junction bases not matched to a gene: 9. The CDR3 contains 14 residues.

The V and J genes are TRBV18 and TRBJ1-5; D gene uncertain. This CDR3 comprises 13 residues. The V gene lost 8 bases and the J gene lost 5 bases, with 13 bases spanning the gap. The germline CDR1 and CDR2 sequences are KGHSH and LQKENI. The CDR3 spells CASRENAYQPQHF. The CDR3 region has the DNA TGTGCCAGCCGGGAGAACGCGTATCAGCCCCAGCATTTT.

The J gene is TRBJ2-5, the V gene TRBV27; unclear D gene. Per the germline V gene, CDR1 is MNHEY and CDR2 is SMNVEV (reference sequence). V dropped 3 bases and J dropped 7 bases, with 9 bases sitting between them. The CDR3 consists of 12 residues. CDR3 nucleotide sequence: TGTGCCAGCAGTTTTATCCCGGGGACCCAGTACTTC. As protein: CASSFIPGTQYF.

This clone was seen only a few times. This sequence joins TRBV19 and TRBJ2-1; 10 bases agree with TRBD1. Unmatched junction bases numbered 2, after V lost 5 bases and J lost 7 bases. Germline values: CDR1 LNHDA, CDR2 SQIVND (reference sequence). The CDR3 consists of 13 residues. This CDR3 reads CASSLGQGNEQFF. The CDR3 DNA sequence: TGTGCCAGTAGTTTGGGACAGGGGAATGAGCAGTTCTTC.

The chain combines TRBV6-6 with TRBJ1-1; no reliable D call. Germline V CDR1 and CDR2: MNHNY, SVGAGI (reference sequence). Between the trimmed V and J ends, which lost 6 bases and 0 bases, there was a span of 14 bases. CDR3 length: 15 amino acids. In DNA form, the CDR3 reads TGTGCCAGCAGCCCAGGCTTTCACATGAACACTGAAGCTTTCTTT. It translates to CASSPGFHMNTEAFF.

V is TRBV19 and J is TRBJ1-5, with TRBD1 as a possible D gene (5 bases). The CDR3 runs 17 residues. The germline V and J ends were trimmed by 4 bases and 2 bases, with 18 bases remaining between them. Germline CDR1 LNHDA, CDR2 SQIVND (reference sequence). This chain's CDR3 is CASSKWGAGVGNQPQHF. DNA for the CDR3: TGTGCCAGTAGTAAATGGGGCGCGGGGGTGGGCAATCAGCCCCAGCATTTT.

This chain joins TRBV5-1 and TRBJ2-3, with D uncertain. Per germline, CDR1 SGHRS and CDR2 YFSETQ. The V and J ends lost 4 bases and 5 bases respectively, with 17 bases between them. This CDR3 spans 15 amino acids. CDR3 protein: CASSPGPRVEDTQYF. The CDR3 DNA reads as TGCGCCAGCAGCCCCGGGCCCCGGGTTGAAGATACGCAGTATTTT.

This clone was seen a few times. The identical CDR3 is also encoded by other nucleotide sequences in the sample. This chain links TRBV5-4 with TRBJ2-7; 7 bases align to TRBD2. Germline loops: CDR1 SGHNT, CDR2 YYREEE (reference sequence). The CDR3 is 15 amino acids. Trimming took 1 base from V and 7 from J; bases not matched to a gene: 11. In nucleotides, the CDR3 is TGTGCCAGCAGCTTGTCGTCGGGGGGAGGTCGGGAGCAGTACTTC. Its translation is CASSLSSGGGREQYF. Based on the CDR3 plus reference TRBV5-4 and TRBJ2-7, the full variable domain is ETGVTQSPTHLIKTRGQQVTLRCSSQSGHNTVSWYQQALGQGPQFIFQYYREEENGRGNFPPRFSGLQFPNYSSELNVNALELDDSALYLCASSLSSGGGREQYFGPGTRLTVT.

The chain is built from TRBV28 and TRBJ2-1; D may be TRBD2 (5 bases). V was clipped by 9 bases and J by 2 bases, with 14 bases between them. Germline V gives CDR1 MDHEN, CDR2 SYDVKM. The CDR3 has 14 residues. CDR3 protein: CASAEGAAYNEQFF. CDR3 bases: TGTGCCAGTGCCGAGGGCGCCGCCTACAATGAGCAGTTCTTC.

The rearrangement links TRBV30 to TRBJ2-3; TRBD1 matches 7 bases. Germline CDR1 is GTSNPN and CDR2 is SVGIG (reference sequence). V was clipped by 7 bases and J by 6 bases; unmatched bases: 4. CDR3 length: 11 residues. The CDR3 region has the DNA TGTGCCTTGGGACAGTCCGATACGCAGTATTTT. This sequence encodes CALGQSDTQYF.

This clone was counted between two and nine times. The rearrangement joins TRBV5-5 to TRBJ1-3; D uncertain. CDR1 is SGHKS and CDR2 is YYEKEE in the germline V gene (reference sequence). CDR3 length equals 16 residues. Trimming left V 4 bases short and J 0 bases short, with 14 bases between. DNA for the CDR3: TGTGCCAGCAGCCCGGCCCCGACCCCCTCTGGAAACACCATATATTTT. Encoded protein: CASSPAPTPSGNTIYF.

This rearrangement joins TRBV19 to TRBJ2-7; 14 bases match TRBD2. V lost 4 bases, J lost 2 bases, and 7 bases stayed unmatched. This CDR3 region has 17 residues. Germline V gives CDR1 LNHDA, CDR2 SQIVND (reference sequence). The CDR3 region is CASSRGTSGSGAYEQYF. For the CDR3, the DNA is TGTGCCAGTAGTAGGGGGACTAGCGGGAGTGGGGCCTACGAGCAGTACTTC. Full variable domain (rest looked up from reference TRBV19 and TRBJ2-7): DGGITQSPKYLFRKEGQNVTLSCEQNLNHDAMYWYRQDPGQGLRLIYYSQIVNDFQKGDIAEGYSVSREKKESFPLTVTSAQKNPTAFYLCASSRGTSGSGAYEQYFGPGTRLTVT.

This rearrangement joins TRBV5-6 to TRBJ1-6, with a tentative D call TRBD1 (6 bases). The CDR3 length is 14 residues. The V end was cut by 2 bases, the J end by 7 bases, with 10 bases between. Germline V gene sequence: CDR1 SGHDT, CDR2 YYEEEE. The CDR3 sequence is CASSLQGGNSPLHF. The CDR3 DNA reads TGTGCCAGCAGCTTACAGGGAGGAAATTCACCCCTCCACTTT.